This is a list of T cell receptor beta chains from one sample in a study of blood T cell repertoires in COVID-19. Some clones are missing from TCRdb's copy, which holds only in-frame ones; the method was immunoSEQ multiplex PCR. Of 45,000 to 65,000 clones detected, about 83% appear once; the ten largest clones hold 5.5% to 7.5%. Material: peripheral blood. Receptors originate from a man aged 70 or older with active COVID-19. Both conserved end residues are part of each CDR3.

>TRBJ1-1|TRBV6-5
CASSGPVGGGTEAFF
>TRBJ2-3|TRBV4-3
CASSQTLAGGTDTQYF
>TRBJ1-1|TRBV6-5
CASNLNRGLATEAFF
>TRBJ1-5|TRBV7-8
CASSSYSGQPQHF
>TRBJ1-2|TRBV10-3
CAISESGGLGYTF
>TRBJ2-1|TRBV4-2
CASSQFRGEGNNEQFF
>TRBJ2-3|TRBV5-8
CASSAPTSGGNTDTQYF
>TRBJ2-2|TRBV7-9
CASSLDRYTGELFF
>TRBJ1-1|TRBV6-5
CASINWGGARTEAFF
>TRBJ2-3|TRBV14
CASSPRDRPTTDTQYF
>TRBJ2-2|TRBV10-3
CAISESAGGGTGELFF
>TRBJ1-2|TRBV18
CASSPGLSLYGYTF
>TRBJ2-7|TRBV5-6
CASSRTSGEEEQYF
>TRBJ2-5|TRBV28
CASSSPLKGERGATETQYF
>TRBJ1-2|TRBV7-9
CASSLDVGAIDYTF
>TRBJ1-2|TRBV5-4
CASSLGQGGGYTF
>TRBJ2-7|TRBV13
CASSRPGQLAYEQYF
>TRBJ2-3|TRBV13
CASSSTSGRSLNTQYF
>TRBJ1-4|TRBV4-1
CASSRNQGSNEKLFF
>TRBJ1-1|TRBV9
CASSPLTGGTEAFF
>TRBJ2-7|TRBV4-1
CASSQEGQGSGQYF
>TRBJ2-7|TRBV18
CASSPTRVNSYEQYF
>TRBJ1-2|TRBV12-3/TRBV12-4
CASSLTVDGYTF
>TRBJ2-2|TRBV2
CASSPRQNTGELFF
>TRBJ1-4|TRBV6-1
CASSESGWEKLFF
>TRBJ1-2|TRBV7-8
CASSGQSNYGYTF
>TRBJ2-7|TRBV5-4
CASSSGGEQYF
>TRBJ2-1|TRBV6-5
CASSYSAGIPYNEQFF
>TRBJ2-5|TRBV7-8
CASSRTRQGRETQYF
>TRBJ2-3|TRBV5-1
CASSAGGLSTDTQYF
>TRBJ2-3|TRBV7-9
CASSLVGIGRTSRRDTQYF
>TRBJ2-3|TRBV7-6
CASTQLAGATDTQYF
>TRBJ2-4|TRBV12-3/TRBV12-4
CASSASKNIQYF
>TRBJ2-7|TRBV5-4
CASSAGTAYEQYF
>TRBJ2-1|TRBV11-2
CASLHSGTSQREQFF
>TRBJ2-7|TRBV28
CASSLARGREQYF
>TRBJ1-1|TRBV3-1/TRBV3-2
CASSQDPRGEAFF
>TRBJ1-1|TRBV4-1
CASSQDNTGEAFF
>TRBJ2-1|TRBV4-2
CASSVEREQFF
>TRBJ2-7|TRBV18
CASSPNLAGGLGEQYF
>TRBJ1-1|TRBV12-3/TRBV12-4
CASSTGGNTEAFF
>TRBJ1-1|TRBV6-6
CASSWDSEAFF
>TRBJ2-2|TRBV7-2
CASSTLRGSGELFF
>TRBJ2-7|TRBV15
CATSPTGVSSYEQYF
>TRBJ2-7|TRBV4-1
CASSPGQGVYEQYF